The 29 T cell receptor beta chains presented below share a single source sample, sequenced in a study of control samples from healthy donors and cancer patients. Clones were sequenced by immunoSEQ multiplex PCR, and TCRdb holds only the in-frame ones, with some missing. The sample has approximately 79,000 clones; roughly 90% are singletons. The source material was blood. The receptor set was obtained from a man over 45 in good health.

This clone was observed a handful of times. The chain carries TRBV12-5 and TRBJ2-2; 8 nucleotides line up with TRBD2. This CDR3 contains 13 residues. The germline CDR1 and CDR2 sequences are LGHNT and FRNRAP. V was pared by 7 bases and J by 4 bases, with 2 bases of the junction left unmatched. Written as DNA, the CDR3 is TGTGCTAGTGAGGGACTAGTCACCGGGGAGCTGTTTTTT. Encoded protein: CASEGLVTGELFF. Filled out from reference TRBV12-5 and TRBJ2-2, the complete variable domain reads DARVTQTPRHKVTEMGQEVTMRCQPILGHNTVFWYRQTMMQGLELLAYFRNRAPLDDSGMPKDRFSAEMPDATLATLKIQPSEPRDSAVYFCASEGLVTGELFFGEGSRLTVL.

Turning to this clone: Germline is not matched at one junction end, which may reflect a read error. The V call is TRBV5-4, the J call TRBJ1-1; 7 bases agree with TRBD1. The CDR3 totals 16 residues. Germline assignment: CDR1 SGHNT and CDR2 YYREEE (reference sequence). CDR3 sequence (DNA): TGTGCCAGCAGCTTGGAGGCAGGGGGATTGAACACTGAAACTTTCTTT. The encoded protein is CASSLEAGGLNTETFF.

This sequence joins TRBV30 and TRBJ1-2; a possible D gene is TRBD1 (6 bases). The CDR3 runs to 14 residues. V was pared by 0 bases and J by 2 bases, with 10 bases between. Germline values: CDR1 GTSNPN, CDR2 SVGIG (reference sequence). CDR3 nucleotide sequence: TGTGCCTGGAGTGTTGGGGGGGCAAACTATGGCTACACCTTC. This codes for CAWSVGGANYGYTF. The variable domain in full, with the rest retrieved from reference TRBV30 and TRBJ1-2, is SQTIHQWPATLVQPVGSPLSLECTVEGTSNPNLYWYRQAAGRGLQLLFYSVGIGQISSEVPQNLSASRPQDRQFILSSKKLLLSDSGFYLCAWSVGGANYGYTFGSGTRLTVV.

The chain joins TRBV13 to TRBJ2-7, with 8 bases fitting TRBD2. Germline CDR1 is PRHDT and CDR2 is FYEKMQ (reference sequence). CDR3 length: 16 residues. Losses at the gene ends were 0 bases for V and 4 bases for J; bases not matched to a gene: 8. Here the CDR3 reads CASSLGRNSGIYEQYF. Written as DNA, the CDR3 is TGTGCCAGCAGCTTAGGCCGTAATAGCGGGATTTACGAGCAGTACTTC.

The V gene is TRBV7-8, the J gene TRBJ2-7; tentative D call: TRBD1 (7 bases). The ends were cut back, 5 bases at V and 0 bases at J, with 14 bases in the middle. The CDR3 totals 15 residues. CDR1 and CDR2 from the germline V gene are SGHVS and FQNEAQ. CDR3 sequence reads: CASSLTRGASYEQYF. The CDR3 DNA is TGTGCCAGCAGCCTGACCAGGGGGGCCTCCTACGAGCAGTACTTC.

The chain carries TRBV9 and TRBJ1-3; D is possibly TRBD1 (5 bases). This CDR3 comprises 15 residues. V gave up 1 base and J gave up 2 bases, with 10 bases separating them. The germline gives CDR1 SGDLS, CDR2 YYNGEE. This CDR3 is CASSVTQGAGNTIYF. As DNA, the CDR3 is TGTGCCAGCAGCGTAACGCAAGGGGCTGGAAACACCATATATTTT. Using reference TRBV9 and TRBJ1-3 for the parts outside the CDR3, the full variable domain is DSGVTQTPKHLITATGQRVTLRCSPRSGDLSVYWYQQSLDQGLQFLIQYYNGEERAKGNILERFSAQQFPDLHSELNLSSLELGDSALYFCASSVTQGAGNTIYFGEGSWLTVV.

The chain is built from TRBV11-2 and TRBJ2-3, with D maybe TRBD2 (6 bases). CDR3 length equals 16 residues. V was pared by 5 bases and J by 0 bases, with 15 bases between. CDR1 is SGHAT, CDR2 FQNNGV, per germline. The CDR3, as DNA: TGTGCCAGCAGCCCTAGACTGGGGGGAAGCACAGATACGCAGTATTTT. It specifies CASSPRLGGSTDTQYF.

This chain joins TRBV4-1 and TRBJ2-7; TRBD1 agrees at 8 bases. V lost 4 bases, J lost 3 bases, and 11 bases stayed unmatched. Germline lookup yields CDR1 MGHRA and CDR2 YSYEKL. This CDR3 has 16 residues. The CDR3 bases are TGCGCCAGCAGCCGAGAGGGAACCGGGACAGGCTACGAGCAGTACTTC. Protein sequence: CASSREGTGTGYEQYF.

This chain connects TRBV9 to TRBJ1-3; 8 bases align to TRBD1. With 3 bases clipped from V and 0 bases from J, the junction kept 8 bases outside the gene matches. This CDR3 spans 17 amino acids. Germline V gene lookup returns CDR1 SGDLS and CDR2 YYNGEE. The CDR3 coding sequence is TGTGCCAGCAGCGCCCTGACAGGGGTTCACTCTGGAAACACCATATATTTT. Its translation is CASSALTGVHSGNTIYF.

This clone was recorded once. The chain's CDR3 is CASSQAWGLTYHTDTQYF. CDR3 coding DNA: TGCGCCAGCAGCCAAGCATGGGGGTTGACTTATCATACAGATACGCAGTATTTT. The chain links TRBV4-3 to TRBJ2-3; D is possibly TRBD1 or TRBD2 (5 bases each). Trimming shortened V by 1 base and J by 3 bases, and 20 bases separated the two germline ends. The germline V gene has CDR1 LGHNA and CDR2 YSLEER. The CDR3 extends over 18 amino acids.

This chain links TRBV9 with TRBJ2-5, with 10 bases fitting TRBD2. Germline V gene data show CDR1 as SGDLS and CDR2 as YYNGEE. J was trimmed by 4 bases and V by 2 bases; bases with no gene match: 5. The CDR3 totals 15 residues. For the CDR3, the DNA is TGTGCCAGCAGCGTTGCAACTAGCGGGGTAGAGACCCAGTACTTC. Translated, it gives CASSVATSGVETQYF.

CDR3 sequence reads: CASATWDEQFF. Here the CDR3 DNA reads TGTGCCAGCGCTACCTGGGATGAGCAGTTCTTC. The chain employs TRBV12-3 or TRBV12-4 and TRBJ2-1, with no clear D. CDR3 length equals 11 residues. The germline V and J ends were trimmed by 8 bases and 8 bases, with 10 bases remaining between them.

This sequence joins TRBV19 and TRBJ2-5; D remains unclear. Per the germline V gene, CDR1 is LNHDA and CDR2 is SQIVND (reference sequence). V lost 11 bases and J lost 5, with 12 bases in between. The CDR3 runs to 11 residues. The CDR3, as DNA: TGTGCCGGCCATGGCAGGGAGACCCAGTACTTC. Its protein product is CAGHGRETQYF.

The chain joins TRBV4-3 to TRBJ2-1; 7 nucleotides align to TRBD2. This CDR3 has 16 amino acids. Trimming removed 3 bases from V and 0 bases from J; junction bases left unmatched: 5. Germline V gives CDR1 LGHNA, CDR2 YSLEER. The CDR3 loop reads CASSHLGGDSYNEQFF. The CDR3 DNA is TGCGCCAGCAGCCACCTTGGGGGGGACTCCTACAATGAGCAGTTCTTC.

The gene calls are TRBV9 and TRBJ2-3; 8 bases agree with TRBD1. CDR1 SGDLS and CDR2 YYNGEE come from the germline V gene. Trimming removed 3 bases from V and 4 bases from J; junction bases left unmatched: 4. This CDR3 has 14 amino acids. The CDR3 region has the DNA TGTGCCAGCAGCGGGACAGGGTGGGCAGATACGCAGTATTTT. Amino acid sequence: CASSGTGWADTQYF. The entire variable domain, with the rest obtained from reference TRBV9 and TRBJ2-3, is as follows: DSGVTQTPKHLITATGQRVTLRCSPRSGDLSVYWYQQSLDQGLQFLIQYYNGEERAKGNILERFSAQQFPDLHSELNLSSLELGDSALYFCASSGTGWADTQYFGPGTRLTVL.

The CDR3 protein is CASSEGTVTDTQYF. The CDR3 coding sequence is TGCGCCAGCAGCGAGGGGACTGTTACAGATACGCAGTATTTT. This chain connects TRBV5-1 to TRBJ2-3; possible D gene TRBD2, 6 bases. This CDR3 is 14 amino acids long. Germline CDR1 and CDR2: SGHRS and YFSETQ. Trimming shortened V by 4 bases and J by 3 bases, and 12 bases separated the two germline ends.

The V gene is TRBV7-9, the J gene TRBJ2-7; tentative D call: TRBD1 (5 bases). V dropped 5 bases and J dropped 3 bases, with 20 bases sitting between them. CDR3 length: 16 amino acids. The germline gives CDR1 SEHNR, CDR2 FQNEAQ (reference sequence). The CDR3 spells CASSPFGQGTFYEQYF. The CDR3 region has the DNA TGTGCCAGCAGCCCTTTTGGGCAGGGTACCTTCTACGAGCAGTACTTC.

Turning to this clone: The junction shows a germline mismatch at one end, possibly a read error. The rearrangement uses TRBV7-7 and TRBJ2-3; D is perhaps TRBD2 (7 bases). Per germline, CDR1 SSHAT and CDR2 FNYEAQ (reference sequence). CDR3 length: 17 amino acids. CDR3 amino acids: CASSLKGGSGIVDTQYF. The CDR3 bases are TGTGCTAGCAGCTTGAAGGGGGGGTCAGGTATCGTGGATACGCAGTATTTT.

The chain is built from TRBV7-3 and TRBJ1-1; D is undetermined. Per the germline V gene, CDR1 is SGHTA and CDR2 is FQGTGA. The germline V and J ends were trimmed by 0 bases and 1 base, with 12 bases remaining between them. This CDR3 spans 16 amino acids. As DNA, the CDR3 is TGTGCCAGCAGCTTAACCCCGGCCAAACCGAACACTGAAGCTTTCTTT. Encoded protein: CASSLTPAKPNTEAFF. Full variable domain (outside the CDR3, taken from reference TRBV7-3 and TRBJ1-1): GAGVSQTPSNKVTEKGKYVELRCDPISGHTALYWYRQSLGQGPEFLIYFQGTGAADDSGLPNDRFFAVRPEGSVSTLKIQRTERGDSAVYLCASSLTPAKPNTEAFFGQGTRLTVV.

The J gene is TRBJ1-3, the V gene TRBV27; D not resolved. Germline CDR1 and CDR2: MNHEY and SMNVEV (reference sequence). V gave up 1 base and J gave up 3 bases, with 10 bases separating them. CDR3 size: 15 residues. CDR3: CASSLFGVVGNTIYF. The CDR3 nucleotides are TGTGCCAGCAGTTTATTTGGGGTAGTTGGAAACACCATATATTTT.

The rearrangement uses TRBV6-5 and TRBJ2-7; the D is unclear. The V gene's germline CDR1 is MNHEY and CDR2 SVGAGI. Trimming removed 6 bases at V and 2 bases at J, with 14 bases between. The CDR3 has 14 residues. CDR3 in DNA: TGTGCCAGCAGCCAACAACTGACCCCCTACGAGCAGTACTTC. As protein: CASSQQLTPYEQYF.

This chain joins TRBV4-1 and TRBJ1-5; no definite D call. The CDR3 contains 14 residues. Trimming pared 4 bases from V and 3 bases from J, leaving 10 bases between. Per germline, CDR1 MGHRA and CDR2 YSYEKL. CDR3 protein: CASSRAGNNQPQHF. The CDR3 bases are TGCGCCAGCAGCCGGGCGGGGAACAATCAGCCCCAGCATTTT.

The chain employs TRBV7-2 and TRBJ1-1; no definite D call. The CDR3 is made up of 14 amino acids. Per germline, CDR1 SGHTA and CDR2 FQGNSA. Trimming removed 5 bases at V and 1 base at J, with 11 bases between. The CDR3, as DNA: TGTGCCAGCAGCCCGGGGTATCCGAACACTGAAGCTTTCTTT. Translated: CASSPGYPNTEAFF.

In its sample, this clone was seen a few times. The gene calls are TRBV5-6 and TRBJ2-4; D is uncertain. The CDR3 loop spans 16 amino acids. Looked up from germline, CDR1 is SGHDT and CDR2 is YYEEEE. Trimming shortened V by 0 bases and J by 0 bases, and 10 bases separated the two germline ends. CDR3 sequence reads: CASSLVHLIAKNIQYF. The CDR3 DNA reads as TGTGCCAGCAGCTTGGTGCATTTGATAGCCAAAAACATTCAGTACTTC.

The chain recombines TRBV1 with TRBJ1-3; the table's D call TRBD1 went unverified against the DNA. TRBV1 is a pseudogene segment. This CDR3 spans 17 amino acids. Written as DNA, the CDR3 is TGCACCAGCACCATGCTACGGGACAGATCCTCTGGAAACACCATATATTTT. The encoded protein is CTSTMLRDRSSGNTIYF.

V is TRBV10-3 and J is TRBJ2-3; TRBD2 matches at 9 bases. With V trimmed by 8 bases and J by 5 bases, 11 bases remained unmatched. From germline, CDR1 is ENHRY and CDR2 SYGVKD. The CDR3 has 15 amino acids. The DNA of the CDR3 is TGTGCCATCTACCTGGGAGCGGGGGGTGAAGATACGCAGTATTTT. Residues: CAIYLGAGGEDTQYF.

The CDR3 loop is CATWDRRRSNQPQHF. The CDR3 region has the DNA TGCGCCACTTGGGACAGAAGGAGGTCCAATCAGCCCCAGCATTTT. The chain joins TRBV10-2 to TRBJ1-5; 7 nucleotides match TRBD1. CDR3 length: 15 residues. Germline V gene sequence: CDR1 WSHSY, CDR2 SAAADI. Unmatched junction bases numbered 12, after V lost 10 bases and J lost 3 bases.

V is TRBV7-2 and J is TRBJ1-6; a weak D match, TRBD1 (6 bases). The CDR3 extends over 14 amino acids. V dropped 1 base and J dropped 12 bases, with 13 bases sitting between them. Per the germline V gene, CDR1 is SGHTA and CDR2 is FQGNSA. CDR3 in DNA: TGTGCCAGCAGCTTAGGGGGGCAGGGGCTACCCCTCCACTTT. The encoded protein is CASSLGGQGLPLHF.

V gene TRBV18 combines with J gene TRBJ2-2; D ambiguous. The V gene's germline CDR1 is KGHSH and CDR2 LQKENI. V was cut by 7 bases and J by 3 bases, with 9 bases left in between. The CDR3 is 13 amino acids. CDR3 protein: CASFTTHTGELFF. The CDR3 DNA reads as TGTGCCAGCTTCACCACGCACACCGGGGAGCTGTTTTTT.